What follows are 19 T cell receptor beta chains derived from one specimen sequenced in a study of control samples from healthy donors and cancer patients (dated by TCRdb to 2020 to 2022). The method was the immunoSEQ multiplex PCR assay. As stored in TCRdb, this immuneACCESS dataset retains in-frame rearrangements with V and J assigned. A fraction of the clones does not appear; measured against another copy, unresolved V genes explain less than half of the discrepancy, and the remainder lacks a known reason. This sample is represented by some 410,000 clones; around 90% of them were singletons. The ten largest clones capture more than 6% of the sample. Sequencing was carried out using PBMCs. Receptor source: a man in his forties with head and neck cancer.

The chain carries TRBV19 and TRBJ1-5; possibly TRBD1 for D (5 bases). The CDR3 covers 18 residues. Germline assignment: CDR1 LNHDA and CDR2 SQIVND (reference sequence). V was clipped by 1 base and J by 5 bases, with 21 bases between them. CDR3 region: CASSIAGTLGKGDQPQHF. In DNA, the CDR3 is TGTGCCAGTAGTATAGCCGGGACGTTGGGGAAGGGAGATCAGCCCCAGCATTTT.

The chain couples TRBV6-1 to TRBJ1-2; 7 bases line up with TRBD1. Per the germline V gene, CDR1 is MNHNS and CDR2 is SASEGT. V lost 3 bases, J lost 5 bases, and 9 bases stayed unmatched. This CDR3 has 15 residues. The CDR3 sequence: CASSDVHRGLYGYTF. Written as DNA, the CDR3 is TGTGCCAGCAGTGACGTTCACAGGGGTCTTTATGGCTACACCTTC.

The chain is built from TRBV12-5 and TRBJ2-3, with 16 bases aligning to TRBD2. V dropped 0 bases and J dropped 4; count of bases not matched to a gene: 10. Germline V gene data show CDR1 as LGHNT and CDR2 as FRNRAP. There are 20 residues in the CDR3. The chain's CDR3 is CASGLVPGLAGGWAADTQYF. The DNA for the CDR3 is TGTGCTAGTGGTTTGGTTCCGGGACTAGCGGGAGGGTGGGCCGCAGATACGCAGTATTTT.

The chain couples TRBV5-1 to TRBJ2-2; 11 bases are shared with TRBD2. There are 16 residues in the CDR3. CDR1 SGHRS and CDR2 YFSETQ come from the germline V gene. With V trimmed by 3 bases and J by 4 bases, 5 bases remained unmatched. The CDR3 is CASSSTSGGSTGELFF. DNA of the CDR3: TGCGCCAGCAGCTCCACTAGCGGGGGAAGCACCGGGGAGCTGTTTTTT.

The chain has TRBV15 and TRBJ1-5; 9 positions agree with TRBD1. The CDR3 is 14 residues long. Germline CDR1 reads LNHNV; CDR2 reads YYDKDF (reference sequence). The junction had 7 bases not matched to a gene; V was cut back by 8 bases and J by 5 bases. CDR3 loop: CATGTGIIDQPQHF. In nucleotides, the CDR3 is TGTGCCACCGGGACAGGGATCATCGATCAGCCCCAGCATTTT.

This sequence joins TRBV19 and TRBJ2-3; D gene unclear. This CDR3 has 13 amino acids. The V and J ends lost 5 bases and 4 bases respectively, with 10 bases between them. Germline CDR1 reads LNHDA; CDR2 reads SQIVND (reference sequence). In DNA form, the CDR3 reads TGTGCCAGTAGTGCCCACCGTTCAGATACGCAGTATTTT. Translating gives CASSAHRSDTQYF. Using reference TRBV19 and TRBJ2-3 for the parts outside the CDR3, the full variable domain is DGGITQSPKYLFRKEGQNVTLSCEQNLNHDAMYWYRQDPGQGLRLIYYSQIVNDFQKGDIAEGYSVSREKKESFPLTVTSAQKNPTAFYLCASSAHRSDTQYFGPGTRLTVL.

The chain links TRBV28 to TRBJ2-1; 9 nucleotides align to TRBD1. CDR1 and CDR2 (germline): MDHEN, SYDVKM. This CDR3 contains 14 residues. Losses at the gene ends were 10 bases for V and 10 bases for J; bases not matched to a gene: 14. The CDR3 protein is CAIADRGPFGEQFF. The CDR3 nucleotides are TGTGCCATCGCGGACAGGGGTCCGTTCGGAGAGCAGTTCTTC. Drawing the rest from reference TRBV28 and TRBJ2-1, the complete variable domain is DVKVTQSSRYLVKRTGEKVFLECVQDMDHENMFWYRQDPGLGLRLIYFSYDVKMKEKGDIPEGYSVSREKKERFSLILESASTNQTSMYLCAIADRGPFGEQFFGPGTRLTVL.

CDR3 sequence reads: CASTYRGADTQYF. DNA for the CDR3: TGTGCCAGCACCTACAGGGGGGCAGATACGCAGTATTTT. The chain carries TRBV11-3 and TRBJ2-3; TRBD1 agrees at 8 bases. The CDR3 is made up of 13 amino acids. CDR1 is SGHNT, CDR2 YENEEA, per germline. With V trimmed by 7 bases and J by 4 bases, 4 bases remained unmatched.

V and J are TRBV27 and TRBJ2-1, with D perhaps matching TRBD2 (5 bases). The V and J ends lost 1 base and 3 bases respectively, with 16 bases between them. Per germline, CDR1 MNHEY and CDR2 SMNVEV (reference sequence). The CDR3 runs to 17 residues. This chain's CDR3 is CASSLFGEMMNYNEQFF. CDR3 bases: TGTGCCAGCAGTTTATTTGGGGAGATGATGAACTACAATGAGCAGTTCTTC.

The V gene is TRBV7-2, the J gene TRBJ2-5; the D is unclear. This CDR3 region has 13 residues. The V gene lost 1 base and the J gene lost 3 bases, with 6 bases spanning the gap. The germline CDR1 and CDR2 sequences are SGHTA and FQGNSA. The CDR3 coding sequence is TGTGCCAGCAGCTTAGAAAGCGAAGAGACCCAGTACTTC. Translation gives CASSLESEETQYF.

The chain links TRBV7-9 to TRBJ2-5, with 10 bases aligning to TRBD2. Germline values: CDR1 SEHNR, CDR2 FQNEAQ (reference sequence). V lost 2 bases to trimming and J lost 2 bases; unmatched junction nucleotides: 11. This CDR3 is built from 18 residues. The CDR3 coding sequence is TGTGCCAGCAGCTTAAGGCGGATAGCGGGGGGACCTCAAGAGACCCAGTACTTC. Residues: CASSLRRIAGGPQETQYF.

The rearrangement uses TRBV3-1 (or the pseudogene TRBV3-2) and TRBJ1-4; perhaps TRBD1 as D (6 bases). V dropped 0 bases and J dropped 7 bases, with 6 bases sitting between them. The CDR3 is made up of 13 amino acids. Germline CDR1 reads LGHDT; CDR2 reads YNNKEL (reference sequence). The CDR3 nucleotides are TGTGCCAGCAGCCAAGACAGGGGTGAAAAACTGTTTTTT. This sequence encodes CASSQDRGEKLFF.

The chain recombines TRBV3-1 (or the pseudogene TRBV3-2) with TRBJ2-1; TRBD2 matches 13 bases. V lost 7 bases to trimming and J lost 8 bases; unmatched junction nucleotides: 8. The CDR3 runs to 15 residues. Germline loops: CDR1 LGHDT, CDR2 YNNKEL (reference sequence). CDR3 loop: CASTRGTSGTYEQFF. Written as DNA, the CDR3 is TGTGCCAGCACCAGAGGGACTAGCGGGACCTATGAGCAGTTCTTC.

This chain connects TRBV7-3 to TRBJ1-1, with D possibly matching TRBD1 (5 bases). The CDR3 is made up of 15 amino acids. The V gene's germline CDR1 is SGHTA and CDR2 FQGTGA. V lost 1 base to trimming and J lost 5 bases, with 14 bases between them. CDR3 region: CASSLRGPPETEAFF. CDR3 bases: TGTGCCAGCAGCTTAAGGGGACCCCCCGAGACTGAAGCTTTCTTT.

This chain uses TRBV9 with TRBJ2-3, with 9 bases identical to TRBD2. Germline lookup yields CDR1 SGDLS and CDR2 YYNGEE. Trimming removed 0 bases from V and 5 bases from J; junction bases left unmatched: 4. This CDR3 has 15 amino acids. CDR3 sequence: CASSVDLAGLDTQYF. For the CDR3, the DNA is TGTGCCAGCAGCGTAGACCTAGCGGGGTTAGATACGCAGTATTTT.

V is TRBV27 and J is TRBJ2-7; the D gene is possibly TRBD1 (6 bases). Trimming took off 3 bases at V and 2 bases at J, with 8 bases between the two ends. Germline CDR1 MNHEY, CDR2 SMNVEV (reference sequence). The length of the CDR3 is 13 residues. CDR3 residues: CASSLNRAYEQYF. DNA for the CDR3: TGTGCCAGCAGTTTGAACAGGGCCTACGAGCAGTACTTC.

This clone has a single count. The rearrangement joins TRBV5-4 to TRBJ2-2; no reliable D call. The germline gives CDR1 SGHNT, CDR2 YYREEE (reference sequence). The V gene lost 1 base and the J gene lost 7 bases, with 8 bases spanning the gap. The CDR3 is 13 amino acids. The CDR3 protein is CASSLSIGGELFF. Here the CDR3 DNA reads TGTGCCAGCAGCTTGTCAATCGGCGGGGAGCTGTTTTTT.

The chain has TRBV5-4 and TRBJ2-7, with 10 bases matching TRBD2. CDR1 SGHNT and CDR2 YYREEE come from the germline V gene (reference sequence). Unmatched junction bases numbered 3, after V lost 1 base and J lost 2 bases. CDR3 length: 15 residues. The CDR3 nucleotides read TGTGCCAGCAGCTTGTCGAGCGGGGGGGCCTACGAGCAGTACTTC. This sequence encodes CASSLSSGGAYEQYF. The whole variable domain, remainder taken from reference TRBV5-4 and TRBJ2-7, is ETGVTQSPTHLIKTRGQQVTLRCSSQSGHNTVSWYQQALGQGPQFIFQYYREEENGRGNFPPRFSGLQFPNYSSELNVNALELDDSALYLCASSLSSGGAYEQYFGPGTRLTVT.

This chain uses TRBV5-1 with TRBJ1-2, with 7 bases matching TRBD1. The CDR3 is made up of 14 amino acids. CDR1 is SGHRS and CDR2 is YFSETQ in the germline V gene. V trimming: 4 bases; J trimming: 7 bases; junction bases outside the gene matches: 10. Here the CDR3 reads CASSAQGREGGYTF. CDR3 nucleotides: TGCGCCAGCAGCGCACAGGGGAGGGAAGGTGGCTACACCTTC.